The 6 T cell receptor beta chains listed next were all sequenced from one sample in a study of technical replicates of blood from a few donors. Assay: immunoSEQ multiplex PCR; the TCRdb copy retains only in-frame clones and omits some. The sample lists some 85,000 clones; 90% to 98% were seen once. The sequencing input was T cells isolated from PBMCs. The receptors come from a human donor in good health.

The chain carries TRBV10-3 and TRBJ1-1; D is unclear. Looked up from germline, CDR1 is ENHRY and CDR2 is SYGVKD. Trimming removed 8 bases from V and 1 base from J, with 11 bases in between. The CDR3 has 13 amino acids. CDR3 DNA: TGTGCCATCTCATCTTCCGGGAACACTGAAGCTTTCTTT. Protein sequence: CAISSSGNTEAFF.

The chain links TRBV19 to TRBJ1-3, with D unclear. Trimming shortened V by 1 base and J by 2 bases, and 6 bases separated the two germline ends. The CDR3 sequence is 14 residues long. From germline, CDR1 is LNHDA and CDR2 SQIVND (reference sequence). CDR3 nucleotide sequence: TGTGCCAGTAGTATAGGCTACGCTGGAAACACCATATATTTT. Translating it yields CASSIGYAGNTIYF.

CDR3 coding DNA: TGTGCCAGCAGCTTAGCCGGGACAGTTTACGAGCAGTACTTC. As protein: CASSLAGTVYEQYF. V is TRBV7-8 and J is TRBJ2-7; 7 positions match TRBD1. The CDR3 has 14 amino acids. Unmatched junction bases numbered 3, after V lost 0 bases and J lost 4 bases. CDR1 is SGHVS and CDR2 is FQNEAQ in the germline V gene.

J is TRBJ2-1 and V is TRBV27; 11 bases align to TRBD2. Germline V gene sequence: CDR1 MNHEY, CDR2 SMNVEV (reference sequence). The CDR3 is 16 residues long. Losses at the gene ends were 3 bases for V and 9 bases for J; bases not matched to a gene: 10. The CDR3 loop is CASSLIAGGLSAEQFF. Here the CDR3 DNA reads TGTGCCAGCAGTTTGATAGCGGGAGGGTTGTCTGCTGAGCAGTTCTTC.

The chain employs TRBV4-1 and TRBJ2-2, with 7 nucleotides matching TRBD1. The germline V gene encodes CDR1 MGHRA and CDR2 YSYEKL. The J segment lost 3 bases and the V segment lost 0 bases, leaving 7 bases of the junction unmatched. This CDR3 has 17 amino acids. The CDR3 reads CASSQDPRGSDTGELFF. The CDR3 DNA follows: TGCGCCAGCAGCCAAGACCCCAGGGGGTCAGACACCGGGGAGCTGTTTTTT.

CDR3 DNA: TGTGCCAGCAGTTTGGGGTTGGGGTCAGGGCCGAACTATGGCTACACCTTC. Amino acid sequence: CASSLGLGSGPNYGYTF. The V gene is TRBV28, the J gene TRBJ1-2; possibly TRBD1 for D (5 bases). CDR3 length: 17 amino acids. Looked up from germline, CDR1 is MDHEN and CDR2 is SYDVKM. The germline V and J ends were trimmed by 3 bases and 2 bases, with 19 bases remaining between them.